What follows are 31 T cell receptor beta chains derived from one specimen sequenced in a study of blood T cell repertoires in COVID-19. This table comes from immunoSEQ multiplex PCR, and its TCRdb copy is limited to in-frame clones, with some not included. The sample holds 150,000 to 250,000 clones, roughly 79% seen once. Sequencing used peripheral blood. These receptors originate from a human donor with acute or convalescent COVID-19. The donor label of this sample is uncertain.

The chain uses TRBV20-1 and TRBJ2-2; D possibly corresponds to TRBD2 (6 bases). The V and J ends lost 4 bases and 7 bases respectively, with 7 bases between them. Germline CDR1 and CDR2: DFQATT and SNEGSKA (reference sequence). This CDR3 spans 11 amino acids. The CDR3 is CSATGGGELFF. CDR3 nucleotide sequence: TGCAGTGCTACCGGGGGCGGGGAGCTGTTTTTT.

The V gene is TRBV7-2, the J gene TRBJ2-7, with 11 bases matching TRBD2. The germline gives CDR1 SGHTA, CDR2 FQGNSA. The V segment lost 5 bases and the J segment 7 bases; nucleotides outside the gene matches: 7. The CDR3 is made up of 14 amino acids. This chain's CDR3 is CASSVLAGGGEQYF. The CDR3 nucleotides read TGTGCCAGCAGCGTCCTAGCGGGAGGTGGGGAGCAGTACTTC.

The chain has TRBV6-5 and TRBJ2-2, with TRBD1 matching over 10 bases. The germline gives CDR1 MNHEY, CDR2 SVGAGI. Germline trimming cut 7 bases from V and 6 bases from J; bases unmatched to any gene: 8. The CDR3 covers 15 residues. The CDR3 reads CASTRDRGIAGELFF. Here the CDR3 DNA reads TGTGCCAGCACCAGGGACAGGGGAATTGCCGGGGAGCTGTTTTTT.

The V call is TRBV28, the J call TRBJ1-1; the D gene is possibly TRBD1 (6 bases). This CDR3 is 15 amino acids long. Trimming cost V 8 bases and J 2 bases, with 18 bases left between them. CDR1 is MDHEN, CDR2 SYDVKM, per germline. CDR3 sequence reads: CASCQAGTTNTEAFF. The CDR3 DNA reads TGTGCCAGCTGTCAAGCCGGGACAACCAACACTGAAGCTTTCTTT.

This chain connects TRBV7-9 to TRBJ2-3; perhaps TRBD2 as D (6 bases). The V gene's germline CDR1 is SEHNR and CDR2 FQNEAQ (reference sequence). Deletions cut 2 bases from V and 0 bases from J, with 9 bases between. CDR3 size: 15 residues. The CDR3 reads CASSLRAGSTDTQYF. CDR3 DNA: TGTGCCAGCAGCTTAAGGGCGGGGAGCACAGATACGCAGTATTTT. The full variable domain, in which reference TRBV7-9 and TRBJ2-3 provide the parts outside the CDR3, is DTGVSQNPRHKITKRGQNVTFRCDPISEHNRLYWYRQTLGQGPEFLTYFQNEAQLEKSRLLSDRFSAERPKGSFSTLEIQRTEQGDSAMYLCASSLRAGSTDTQYFGPGTRLTVL.

This clone was seen only once. This chain joins TRBV5-1 and TRBJ1-5; possibly TRBD1 for D (6 bases). CDR3 length equals 16 residues. Germline V gives CDR1 SGHRS, CDR2 YFSETQ. Trimming shortened V by 0 bases and J by 1 base, and 11 bases separated the two germline ends. The CDR3 reads CASSLDLQGSNQPQHF. For the CDR3, the DNA is TGCGCCAGCAGCTTGGATCTTCAGGGGAGCAATCAGCCCCAGCATTTT. The variable domain in full, with the rest retrieved from reference TRBV5-1 and TRBJ1-5, is KAGVTQTPRYLIKTRGQQVTLSCSPISGHRSVSWYQQTPGQGLQFLFEYFSETQRNKGNFPGRFSGRQFSNSRSEMNVSTLELGDSALYLCASSLDLQGSNQPQHFGDGTRLSIL.

The gene calls are TRBV18 and TRBJ2-3; TRBD1 might be the D (6 bases). The germline V and J ends were trimmed by 3 bases and 6 bases, with 19 bases remaining between them. This CDR3 is 16 amino acids long. Germline CDR1 and CDR2: KGHSH and LQKENI. This CDR3 reads CASSPFLTLQGDTQYF. The CDR3 DNA follows: TGTGCCAGCTCACCGTTCCTCACCTTACAGGGTGATACGCAGTATTTT.

The chain employs TRBV28 and TRBJ2-2, with 8 bases that match TRBD1. V was pared by 1 base and J by 4 bases, with 5 bases of the junction left unmatched. The CDR3 length is 16 residues. CDR1 is MDHEN, CDR2 SYDVKM, per germline. The CDR3 loop reads CASSLSDRVPTGELFF. DNA of the CDR3: TGTGCCAGCAGTTTATCGGACAGGGTGCCCACCGGGGAGCTGTTTTTT.

The rearrangement links TRBV5-1 to TRBJ2-2; 12 bases match TRBD2. Trimming removed 3 bases from V and 5 bases from J; junction bases left unmatched: 5. The CDR3 totals 16 residues. Germline assignment: CDR1 SGHRS and CDR2 YFSETQ. This CDR3 is CASSYSLAGGTGELFF. CDR3 DNA sequence: TGCGCCAGCAGCTATTCCCTAGCGGGAGGGACCGGGGAGCTGTTTTTT.

In the case of this clone: The junction differs from germline at one of its ends, possibly a read error. The chain is built from TRBV6-5 and TRBJ2-7; maybe TRBD1 (5 bases). Germline lookup yields CDR1 MNHEY and CDR2 SVGAGI. The CDR3 is 11 amino acids. CDR3 DNA sequence: TGTGCCACCCAATCTCAGGGCCGGGTAAACTTC. As protein: CATQSQGRVNF.

The chain carries TRBV12-5 and TRBJ2-5, with TRBD1 matching over 7 bases. This CDR3 is 12 amino acids long. Per germline, CDR1 LGHNT and CDR2 FRNRAP. Trimming cost V 5 bases and J 6 bases; bases outside gene matches: 3. The CDR3 protein is CASGPRGKTQYF. The CDR3, as DNA: TGTGCTAGTGGTCCCAGGGGGAAGACCCAGTACTTC. Filled out from reference TRBV12-5 and TRBJ2-5, the complete variable domain reads DARVTQTPRHKVTEMGQEVTMRCQPILGHNTVFWYRQTMMQGLELLAYFRNRAPLDDSGMPKDRFSAEMPDATLATLKIQPSEPRDSAVYFCASGPRGKTQYFGPGTRLLVL.

The J gene is TRBJ1-5, the V gene TRBV7-2; D is ambiguous. CDR1 SGHTA and CDR2 FQGNSA come from the germline V gene. The CDR3 runs 14 residues. Trimming removed 1 base at V and 7 bases at J, with 11 bases between. CDR3 sequence: CASSLVVDNQPQHF. The CDR3 region has the DNA TGTGCCAGCAGCTTAGTAGTAGATAACCAGCCCCAGCATTTT.

This sequence joins TRBV7-9 and TRBJ2-7, with 10 bases identical to TRBD1. Per the germline V gene, CDR1 is SEHNR and CDR2 is FQNEAQ (reference sequence). V trimming: 5 bases; J trimming: 5 bases; junction bases outside the gene matches: 6. CDR3 length: 14 residues. CDR3 residues: CASSTGQGVHEQYF. CDR3 coding DNA: TGTGCCAGCAGCACTGGACAGGGGGTACACGAGCAGTACTTC.

V and J are TRBV13 and TRBJ2-3, with D tentatively TRBD2 (5 bases). The CDR3 spans 14 residues. Germline CDR1 and CDR2: PRHDT and FYEKMQ (reference sequence). Trimming took off 5 bases at V and 3 bases at J, with 12 bases between the two ends. The CDR3 protein is CASSQLDSTDTQYF. In DNA, the CDR3 is TGTGCCAGCAGCCAACTAGATTCTACAGATACGCAGTATTTT.

The chain couples TRBV19 to TRBJ2-6; TRBD1 might be the D (6 bases). Germline CDR1 and CDR2: LNHDA and SQIVND (reference sequence). V lost 5 bases and J 0 bases, leaving 17 bases between the germline ends. The CDR3 length is 18 residues. The CDR3 reads CASSPYRETISGANVLTF. The CDR3 coding sequence is TGTGCCAGTAGTCCGTACAGGGAGACCATCTCTGGGGCCAACGTCCTGACTTTC. Supplemented by reference TRBV19 and TRBJ2-6, the full variable domain reads DGGITQSPKYLFRKEGQNVTLSCEQNLNHDAMYWYRQDPGQGLRLIYYSQIVNDFQKGDIAEGYSVSREKKESFPLTVTSAQKNPTAFYLCASSPYRETISGANVLTFGAGSRLTVL.

This chain links TRBV28 with TRBJ2-5, with 9 bases that match TRBD1. V shed 5 bases, J shed 1 base, and the junction held 8 bases outside the gene matches. Per the germline V gene, CDR1 is MDHEN and CDR2 is SYDVKM. The CDR3 is 16 residues long. The CDR3 loop is CASSPTGQGFQETQYF. The CDR3 nucleotides read TGTGCCAGCAGTCCCACGGGACAGGGCTTCCAAGAGACCCAGTACTTC.

The J gene is TRBJ2-3, the V gene TRBV7-3, with D possibly being TRBD1 (6 bases). Germline-derived CDR1 and CDR2 are SGHTA and FQGTGA. Between the trimmed V and J ends, which lost 5 bases and 2 bases, there was a span of 11 bases. This CDR3 is 14 amino acids long. CDR3 sequence reads: CASSLGQFTDTQYF. CDR3 in DNA: TGTGCCAGCAGCCTAGGACAGTTCACAGATACGCAGTATTTT. Supplemented by reference TRBV7-3 and TRBJ2-3, the full variable domain reads GAGVSQTPSNKVTEKGKYVELRCDPISGHTALYWYRQSLGQGPEFLIYFQGTGAADDSGLPNDRFFAVRPEGSVSTLKIQRTERGDSAVYLCASSLGQFTDTQYFGPGTRLTVL.

J is TRBJ1-1 and V is TRBV9, with unresolved D. This CDR3 spans 13 amino acids. V lost 1 base and J lost 5, with 9 bases in between. Germline V lookup: CDR1 SGDLS, CDR2 YYNGEE. CDR3: CASSVTQATEAFF. In nucleotides, the CDR3 is TGTGCCAGCAGCGTAACCCAAGCAACTGAAGCTTTCTTT.

The V call is TRBV5-1, the J call TRBJ1-1; D perhaps matches TRBD1 (5 bases). The CDR3 runs 16 residues. Germline-derived CDR1 and CDR2 are SGHRS and YFSETQ. V lost 5 bases, J lost 0 bases, and 17 bases lay in between. CDR3 sequence reads: CASSYPFGGLNTEAFF. CDR3 DNA: TGCGCCAGCAGTTATCCCTTCGGGGGACTGAACACTGAAGCTTTCTTT.

The chain combines TRBV4-2 with TRBJ2-1; 12 bases are a match to TRBD2. CDR1 is LGHNA, CDR2 YNFKEQ, per germline. The CDR3 totals 17 residues. V lost 0 bases, J lost 7 bases, and 7 bases stayed unmatched. The CDR3 sequence is CASSQERMTSGSNEQFF. The CDR3, as DNA: TGTGCCAGCAGCCAAGAAAGAATGACTAGCGGGAGTAATGAGCAGTTCTTC.

The V and J genes are TRBV12-3 or TRBV12-4 and TRBJ2-7; D is possibly TRBD1 (6 bases). The CDR3 has 13 residues. V shed 4 bases and J shed 3 bases, with 10 bases lying between them. The CDR3, as DNA: TGTGCCAGCAGTTGGACAGACAGCTACGAGCAGTACTTC. Its translation: CASSWTDSYEQYF.

This rearrangement joins TRBV30 to TRBJ2-3; 9 positions agree with TRBD1. The CDR3 extends over 13 amino acids. Per the germline V gene, CDR1 is GTSNPN and CDR2 is SVGIG (reference sequence). V gave up 7 bases and J gave up 5 bases; unmatched junction bases: 7. The CDR3, as DNA: TGTGCCTCCCGGGACAGGGAGCGAGATACGCAGTATTTT. Protein product: CASRDRERDTQYF.

About this clone: Additional DNA sequences in this sample encode the identical CDR3. V is TRBV18 and J is TRBJ1-4, with 9 bases identical to TRBD1. Germline values: CDR1 KGHSH, CDR2 LQKENI. J lost 4 bases, V lost 3 bases, and 3 bases had no gene match. This CDR3 contains 15 residues. For the CDR3, the DNA is TGTGCCAGCTCACCTCCGGGACAGGGTAATGAAAAACTGTTTTTT. Residues: CASSPPGQGNEKLFF.

This clone was found a few times. The chain employs TRBV6-5 and TRBJ2-7, with 9 bases matching TRBD2. The V segment lost 0 bases and the J segment 3 bases; nucleotides outside the gene matches: 0. Germline V gives CDR1 MNHEY, CDR2 SVGAGI. This CDR3 has 14 residues. Here the CDR3 reads CASSYSTSGYEQYF. The CDR3 DNA reads as TGTGCCAGCAGTTACTCGACTAGCGGCTACGAGCAGTACTTC.

The chain employs TRBV7-2 and TRBJ1-1; 7 nucleotides line up with TRBD1. The length of the CDR3 is 14 residues. Germline-derived CDR1 and CDR2 are SGHTA and FQGNSA. After removal of 6 bases from V and 0 bases from J, the junction contained 4 bases not matched to a gene. For the CDR3, the DNA is TGTGCCAGCAGTCAGGGACAGTTGAACACTGAAGCTTTCTTT. Amino acids: CASSQGQLNTEAFF.

The CDR3 loop reads CAILVTGGGNTIYF. CDR3 DNA: TGTGCCATTTTGGTGACAGGGGGTGGAAACACCATATATTTT. The chain uses TRBV10-3 and TRBJ1-3; 9 nucleotides agree with TRBD1. CDR3 size: 14 residues. Germline CDR1 is ENHRY and CDR2 is SYGVKD. Unmatched junction bases numbered 6, after V lost 9 bases and J lost 3 bases.

The rearrangement joins TRBV5-6 to TRBJ1-4; TRBD1 aligns across 9 bases. CDR3 length equals 18 residues. V was pared by 3 bases and J by 1 base, with 10 bases of the junction left unmatched. The V gene's germline CDR1 is SGHDT and CDR2 YYEEEE. CDR3 amino acids: CASSSLRDRELTNEKLFF. Written as DNA, the CDR3 is TGTGCCAGCAGCTCGCTCCGGGACAGGGAGTTAACTAATGAAAAACTGTTTTTT.

The chain has TRBV30 and TRBJ1-6, with D unclear. CDR1 is GTSNPN and CDR2 is SVGIG in the germline V gene (reference sequence). Trimming pared 2 bases from V and 9 bases from J, leaving 5 bases between. This CDR3 has 11 residues. The CDR3 protein is CAWSPGSPLHF. Here the CDR3 DNA reads TGTGCCTGGAGTCCAGGTTCACCCCTCCACTTT.

V and J are TRBV11-2 and TRBJ2-7; the match to TRBD2 covers 7 bases. The CDR3 loop spans 12 amino acids. Germline loops: CDR1 SGHAT, CDR2 FQNNGV. The ends lost 1 base at V and 12 bases at J; junction bases unmatched: 6. This CDR3 reads CASSLGWASGYF. The CDR3 bases are TGTGCCAGCAGCTTAGGGTGGGCTAGCGGGTACTTC.

The rearrangement joins TRBV12-3 or TRBV12-4 to TRBJ1-2; D might be TRBD1 (5 bases). The CDR3 is 12 residues long. Trimming took off 3 bases at V and 8 bases at J, with 10 bases between the two ends. This CDR3 reads CASSLRDLGYTF. For the CDR3, the DNA is TGTGCCAGCAGTTTGCGGGACCTGGGCTACACCTTC.

The V and J genes are TRBV5-4 and TRBJ2-2; D perhaps matches TRBD1 (5 bases). The CDR3 consists of 15 residues. Germline values: CDR1 SGHNT, CDR2 YYREEE (reference sequence). Trimming took 4 bases from V and 1 from J, leaving 11 bases between them. CDR3 residues: CASSPGRGNTGELFF. The CDR3, as DNA: TGTGCCAGCAGCCCAGGAAGGGGGAACACCGGGGAGCTGTTTTTT.